This TCR beta chain comes out of a study of shared clonotypes between healthy human individuals. The table came from immunoSEQ multiplex PCR; TCRdb's copy has only in-frame clones and leaves some out. This table holds around 750,000 clones, around 72% found once. The V gene lost 8 bases and the J gene lost 0 bases, with 13 bases spanning the gap. CDR1 is GTSNPN, CDR2 SVGIG, per germline (reference sequence). This CDR3 spans 14 amino acids. The clonotype originates from a woman aged 25 to 39 in good health. The rearrangement links TRBV30 to TRBJ2-2; no definite D call. Sequencing was performed on memory CD4+ T cells sorted from blood. As to subset: CD45RA-negative fraction. CDR3 coding DNA: TGTGCCCGAATCGGCCACGCGAACACCGGGGAGCTGTTTTTT. The encoded protein is CARIGHANTGELFF.